Each of the 22 T cell receptor beta chains below was sequenced from the same sample in a study of CD8 T cells in ankylosing spondylitis. Via MiXCR, TCRdb re-called the 5' RACE reads, giving one row per CDR3 protein. Counted here are 100,000 to 150,000 distinct CDR3 sequences, about 7% occurring once; the ten biggest clones make up more than 10%. The sequenced material came from blood, either unsorted or a sorted T cell fraction (not recorded which). The receptors were sampled from a male donor with ankylosing spondylitis or in good health (not recorded which).

This clonotype showed up many times. This chain uses TRBV20-1 with TRBJ1-2; TRBD1 might be the D (6 bases). There are 12 residues in the CDR3. Germline V lookup: CDR1 DFQATT, CDR2 SNEGSKA (reference sequence). Trimming took off 7 bases at V and 10 bases at J, with 19 bases between the two ends. CDR3 residues: CSVQGWGNDYTF. As DNA, the CDR3 is TGCAGTGTTCAGGGGTGGGGGAATGACTACACCTTC.

This clonotype was detected ten times or more. The chain links TRBV5-1 to TRBJ1-1, with a weak D call TRBD1 (5 bases). The germline gives CDR1 SGHRS, CDR2 YFSETQ. This CDR3 comprises 13 residues. With 0 bases removed from V and 10 bases from J, the gap between germline ends came to 13 bases. DNA for the CDR3: TGCGCCAGCAGCTTGGTCGGGGCCGAAGGAGCTTTCTTT. Protein sequence: CASSLVGAEGAFF.

This clonotype was seen ten or more times. This chain joins TRBV20-1 and TRBJ2-7; 9 bases align to TRBD2. Trimming removed 1 base from V and 0 bases from J; junction bases left unmatched: 10. Germline values: CDR1 DFQATT, CDR2 SNEGSKA (reference sequence). This CDR3 spans 17 amino acids. The chain's CDR3 is CSARAAGGPFSSYEQYF. The CDR3 DNA is TGCAGTGCTAGAGCTGCGGGAGGGCCTTTCTCCTCCTACGAGCAGTACTTC.

The V call is TRBV7-9, the J call TRBJ2-7; TRBD2 is a possible D gene (5 bases). The V end lost 4 bases, the J end lost 0 bases, and 16 bases lay between the germline ends. The CDR3 is 16 amino acids. Germline V CDR1 and CDR2: SEHNR, FQNEAQ (reference sequence). DNA of the CDR3: TGTGCCAGCAGCTCCCCCGTGGGGAGTAGCTCCTACGAGCAGTACTTC. Amino acid sequence: CASSSPVGSSSYEQYF.

This clonotype was counted ten times or more. The chain couples TRBV5-1 to TRBJ2-1; 7 bases agree with TRBD2. There are 14 residues in the CDR3. With V trimmed by 6 bases and J by 4 bases, 7 bases remained unmatched. Germline V gene sequence: CDR1 SGHRS, CDR2 YFSETQ. The CDR3 DNA follows: TGCGCCAGCACCGCCAGGGAGGGATACAATGAGCAGTTCTTC. Translation gives CASTAREGYNEQFF.

This clonotype was observed at least ten times. The chain recombines TRBV20-1 with TRBJ1-1; perhaps TRBD1 as D (5 bases). The CDR3 consists of 9 residues. V lost 5 bases and J 10 bases, leaving 8 bases between the germline ends. Germline V gives CDR1 DFQATT, CDR2 SNEGSKA (reference sequence). CDR3 nucleotides: TGCAGTGCTGGACAAAGAGCTTTCTTT. Encoded protein: CSAGQRAFF.

This clonotype occurred many times. The chain links TRBV3-1 to TRBJ2-7, with D possibly being TRBD1 (6 bases). This CDR3 has 16 amino acids. The V gene lost 0 bases and the J gene lost 3 bases, with 15 bases spanning the gap. CDR1 is LGHDT and CDR2 is YNNKEL in the germline V gene (reference sequence). Here the CDR3 DNA reads TGTGCCAGCAGCCAAGATCGGAGACAGGTAGACTACGAGCAGTACTTC. Translated: CASSQDRRQVDYEQYF.

This clonotype was detected ten times or more. The chain combines TRBV20-1 with TRBJ1-2, with D possibly TRBD1 on 5 matching bases. With 0 bases removed from V and 2 bases from J, the gap between germline ends came to 13 bases. This CDR3 has 15 residues. CDR1 is DFQATT and CDR2 is SNEGSKA in the germline V gene (reference sequence). This chain's CDR3 is CSARDAGGGNYGYTF. The CDR3 DNA sequence: TGCAGTGCTAGAGATGCGGGCGGGGGGAACTATGGCTACACCTTC.

This clonotype was recorded many times. This chain connects TRBV9 to TRBJ1-6; D not resolved. CDR3 length: 15 amino acids. From germline, CDR1 is SGDLS and CDR2 YYNGEE. The V gene lost 4 bases and the J gene lost 0 bases, with 8 bases spanning the gap. As DNA, the CDR3 is TGTGCCAGCAGCCCTGGTAGCTCCTATAATTCACCCCTCCACTTT. This sequence encodes CASSPGSSYNSPLHF.

This clonotype was observed at least ten times. The chain recombines TRBV7-9 with TRBJ2-7; 7 nucleotides align to TRBD2. The CDR3 is made up of 16 amino acids. CDR1 and CDR2 from the germline V gene are SEHNR and FQNEAQ (reference sequence). Trimming took 4 bases from V and 0 from J; bases not matched to a gene: 9. The DNA for the CDR3 is TGTGCCAGCAGCTCACCAAGCGGGACGGACTCCTACGAGCAGTACTTC. It is translated as CASSSPSGTDSYEQYF.

There are many counts of this clonotype. This chain connects TRBV4-2 to TRBJ2-1, with TRBD2 matching over 12 bases. CDR3 length: 17 residues. With 0 bases clipped from V and 4 bases from J, the junction kept 4 bases outside the gene matches. The germline gives CDR1 LGHNA, CDR2 YNFKEQ. The CDR3 DNA sequence: TGTGCCAGCAGCCAAGATCTAGCGGGAGGGCCGTACAATGAGCAGTTCTTC. Translation gives CASSQDLAGGPYNEQFF.

This clonotype was seen at least ten times. CDR3 in DNA: TGTGCCAGCAGCCCCCGCGGACAGGGGAATTCACCCCTCCACTTT. It codes for CASSPRGQGNSPLHF. The chain recombines TRBV7-9 with TRBJ1-6; 9 bases are shared with TRBD1. Germline CDR1 SEHNR, CDR2 FQNEAQ (reference sequence). CDR3 size: 15 residues. The junction had 6 bases not matched to a gene; V was cut back by 5 bases and J by 7 bases.

This clonotype was detected many times. V usage is TRBV12-3 or TRBV12-4 and J usage is TRBJ1-4, with no clear D. The ends were cut back, 2 bases at V and 14 bases at J, with 18 bases in the middle. The CDR3 extends over 14 amino acids. The CDR3 reads CASSLTLRQPFLFF. CDR3 in DNA: TGTGCCAGCAGTTTAACTTTGCGGCAGCCCTTTCTGTTTTTT.

At least ten counts were recorded for this clonotype. The CDR3 DNA sequence: TGCAGTGCCGACCCGGTGCCAGGACAGGGGGCGAACACAGATACGCAGTATTTT. Translation: CSADPVPGQGANTDTQYF. This chain uses TRBV20-1 with TRBJ2-3; 11 nucleotides line up with TRBD1. Germline V gene data show CDR1 as DFQATT and CDR2 as SNEGSKA (reference sequence). The CDR3 extends over 18 amino acids. V lost 6 bases and J lost 2; bases outside the gene matches: 16.

This clonotype has at least ten counts. V usage is TRBV29-1 and J usage is TRBJ1-1; D is ambiguous. The germline V gene has CDR1 SQVTM and CDR2 ANQGSEA. This CDR3 has 14 residues. Trimming removed 3 bases at V and 3 bases at J, with 14 bases between. The CDR3 protein is CSVELHLGYTEAFF. CDR3 nucleotides: TGCAGCGTTGAGCTGCATTTGGGTTACACTGAAGCTTTCTTT.

At least ten counts were recorded for this clonotype. V and J are TRBV5-1 and TRBJ1-5, with TRBD1 matching over 7 bases. CDR3 length: 13 amino acids. Trimming cost V 4 bases and J 4 bases; bases outside gene matches: 2. Per the germline V gene, CDR1 is SGHRS and CDR2 is YFSETQ. This chain's CDR3 is CASSTQGNQPQHF. CDR3 nucleotides: TGCGCCAGCAGCACACAGGGGAATCAGCCCCAGCATTTT.

This sequence joins TRBV29-1 and TRBJ2-4; weak D call: TRBD1 (6 bases). V was trimmed by 5 bases and J by 8 bases, leaving 13 bases between them. The CDR3 covers 12 residues. CDR1 SQVTM and CDR2 ANQGSEA come from the germline V gene. CDR3 sequence reads: CSVTPGQDIQYF. For the CDR3, the DNA is TGCAGCGTTACTCCGGGACAAGACATTCAGTACTTC.

There are many counts of this clonotype. The chain links TRBV20-1 to TRBJ2-1, with D possibly TRBD2 on 5 matching bases. The ends were cut back, 3 bases at V and 5 bases at J, with 17 bases in the middle. The CDR3 has 15 amino acids. Germline V lookup: CDR1 DFQATT, CDR2 SNEGSKA (reference sequence). CDR3 loop: CSASDGPSRNNEQFF. The CDR3 nucleotides are TGCAGTGCTAGTGATGGGCCTAGCAGAAACAATGAGCAGTTCTTC.

The table lists this clonotype with many counts. This chain's CDR3 is CASRGQEANYGYTF. CDR3 DNA sequence: TGTGCCAGCAGGGGACAAGAAGCTAACTATGGCTACACCTTC. The gene calls are TRBV2 and TRBJ1-2, with a tentative D call TRBD1 (6 bases). The germline V gene has CDR1 SNHLY and CDR2 FYNNEI. The CDR3 is 14 amino acids. Trimming pared 6 bases from V and 0 bases from J, leaving 11 bases between.

Ten or more counts support this clonotype. The V call is TRBV7-8, the J call TRBJ2-7, with 12 nucleotides matching TRBD2. Germline-derived CDR1 and CDR2 are SGHVS and FQNEAQ. This CDR3 is built from 18 residues. J gave up 1 base and V 5 bases, and 12 bases lay outside the gene matches. CDR3 nucleotides: TGTGCCAGCAGCCGTTACCGGACTAGCGGGGTGGTGTCCTACGAGCAGTACTTC. As protein: CASSRYRTSGVVSYEQYF.

The sample holds many counts of this clonotype. The chain combines TRBV6-5 with TRBJ2-1; TRBD2 matches 10 bases. CDR1 and CDR2 from the germline V gene are MNHEY and SVGAGI. V trimming: 4 bases; J trimming: 2 bases; junction bases outside the gene matches: 2. The CDR3 length is 15 residues. The CDR3 region has the DNA TGTGCCAGCAGTTCCCTAGCGGGAGCCTACAATGAGCAGTTCTTC. This codes for CASSSLAGAYNEQFF.

This clonotype was observed at least ten times. The chain employs TRBV5-1 and TRBJ1-2, with D tentatively TRBD1 (5 bases). Germline CDR1 reads SGHRS; CDR2 reads YFSETQ. This CDR3 has 15 residues. With 0 bases removed from V and 4 bases from J, the gap between germline ends came to 13 bases. This CDR3 is CASSLEGSFGYGYTF. In DNA form, the CDR3 reads TGCGCCAGCAGCTTGGAGGGGAGTTTTGGCTATGGCTACACCTTC.